These T cell receptor beta chains were read from a single sample in a study of blood T cell repertoires in COVID-19. The repertoire was sequenced with immunoSEQ multiplex PCR; TCRdb's copy has only in-frame clones and lacks some. The sample yields roughly 330,000 clones, approximately 88% seen once. Sequencing input: peripheral blood. These receptors came from a woman aged 50 to 65 with active or convalescent COVID-19. The CDR3 runs from the conserved cysteine through the conserved F or W. The order of the fields is V gene, D gene, J gene, CDR3 protein. The D gene is left open where the match is weak.

TRBV7-9	NA	TRBJ1-4	CASSFLRAGEKLFF
TRBV7-9	TRBD1	TRBJ1-2	CASGQGNAYGYTF
TRBV9	NA	TRBJ1-1	CASSASVLNTEAFF
TRBV7-3	TRBD1	TRBJ1-2	CASSLGTGGGHGYTF
TRBV18	TRBD1	TRBJ2-7	CASSRDSYEQYF
TRBV7-9	NA	TRBJ1-5	CASSPNNQPQHF
TRBV10-3	TRBD1	TRBJ1-1	CAIRRDRERNTEAFF
TRBV4-1	TRBD2	TRBJ2-2	CASSYGLAGDLGELFF
TRBV6-5	NA	TRBJ2-2	CASGRRLISSGELFF
TRBV6-5	NA	TRBJ1-1	CASRRDTKEGTEAFF
TRBV19	TRBD1	TRBJ1-1	CASSNRQGVMNTEAFF
TRBV9	TRBD2	TRBJ2-2	CASSVRLAGGHGGELFF
TRBV2	TRBD2	TRBJ2-1	CASSERWLAGGQFF
TRBV7-9	TRBD1	TRBJ1-1	CASSLDTGVNTEAFF
TRBV15	NA	TRBJ2-5	CATSREGRAGETQYF
TRBV28	NA	TRBJ2-7	CASSPRPWTPSYEQYF
TRBV5-1	TRBD1	TRBJ2-4	CASSTRDRGDIQYF
TRBV7-2	NA	TRBJ1-1	CASSPTGTTEAFF
TRBV19	TRBD1	TRBJ1-2	CASTLAGQGFYGYTF
TRBV10-3	TRBD2	TRBJ2-7	CAISGGLAGGSYEQYF
TRBV27	NA	TRBJ2-1	CASSFPTSEQFF
TRBV30	TRBD2	TRBJ2-1	CASQGRTSGRAYNEQFF
TRBV18	NA	TRBJ2-1	CASSPEPFRHYNEQFF
TRBV9	TRBD1	TRBJ1-3	CASSPSTGTGNTIYF
TRBV6-7	NA	TRBJ1-3	CARASGGSSGNTIYF
TRBV28	TRBD2	TRBJ2-7	CASSPGLAGREQYF
TRBV5-1	TRBD1	TRBJ2-7	CASSLTGEYEQYF
TRBV28	NA	TRBJ2-5	CASSPSRGTQYF
TRBV4-2	TRBD2	TRBJ2-1	CASSDRLAGRYNEQFF
TRBV10-3	NA	TRBJ1-2	CASLGGNYGYTF
TRBV10-3	NA	TRBJ2-2	CAIRPAGNTGELFF
TRBV6-5	NA	TRBJ1-6	CASSYSEPGGSPLHF
TRBV5-1	NA	TRBJ1-1	CASSLVFAENTEAFF
TRBV5-1	NA	TRBJ1-1	CASNKDSLNTEAFF
TRBV25-1	TRBD1	TRBJ2-5	CASSSHRGSQETQYF
TRBV30	TRBD2	TRBJ2-7	CAYGGLAGGSYF
TRBV5-5	TRBD1	TRBJ1-2	CASSYEGTGVYGYTF
TRBV5-1	TRBD1	TRBJ1-1	CASSASDRYTEAFF
TRBV3-1/TRBV3-2	TRBD2	TRBJ2-7	CASSHTGTSVHEQYF
TRBV3-1/TRBV3-2	NA	TRBJ1-5	CASSQAGDRFNQPQHF
TRBV5-4	TRBD2	TRBJ2-5	CASSLVFGGGETQYF
TRBV15	TRBD2	TRBJ2-2	CATSRGSGSNTGELFF
TRBV5-4	TRBD1	TRBJ1-1	CASSFPSGGDAEAFF
TRBV5-4	NA	TRBJ2-5	CASSLVTLRETQYF
TRBV7-3	NA	TRBJ1-1	CASSLNPGLRAFF
TRBV2	NA	TRBJ1-5	CASSEGRPGNQPQHF
TRBV21-1	NA	TRBJ2-7	CASSKDPLAGGIYEQYF